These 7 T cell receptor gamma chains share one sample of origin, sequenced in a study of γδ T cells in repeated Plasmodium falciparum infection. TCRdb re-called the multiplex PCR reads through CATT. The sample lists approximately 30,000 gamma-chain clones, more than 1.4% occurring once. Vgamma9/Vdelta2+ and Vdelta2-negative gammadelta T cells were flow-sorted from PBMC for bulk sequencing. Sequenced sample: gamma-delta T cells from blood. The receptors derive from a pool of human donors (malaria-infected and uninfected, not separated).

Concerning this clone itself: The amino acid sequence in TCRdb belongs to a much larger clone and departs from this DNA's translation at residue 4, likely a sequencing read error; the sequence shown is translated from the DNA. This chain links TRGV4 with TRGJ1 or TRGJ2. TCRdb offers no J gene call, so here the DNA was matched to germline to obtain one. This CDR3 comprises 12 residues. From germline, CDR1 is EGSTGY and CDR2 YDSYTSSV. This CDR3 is CATRESYYKKLF. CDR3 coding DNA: TGTGCCACCCGGGAGAGTTATTATAAGAAACTCTTT.

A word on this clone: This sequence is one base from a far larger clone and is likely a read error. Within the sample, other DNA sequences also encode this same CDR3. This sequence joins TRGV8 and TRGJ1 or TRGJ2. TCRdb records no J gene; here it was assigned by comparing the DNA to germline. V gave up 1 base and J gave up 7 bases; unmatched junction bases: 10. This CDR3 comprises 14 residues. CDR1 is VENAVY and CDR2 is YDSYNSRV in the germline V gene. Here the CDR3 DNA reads TGTGCCACCTGGGATAGTCGAGTAGGCTATAAGAAACTCTTT. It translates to CATWDSRVGYKKLF.

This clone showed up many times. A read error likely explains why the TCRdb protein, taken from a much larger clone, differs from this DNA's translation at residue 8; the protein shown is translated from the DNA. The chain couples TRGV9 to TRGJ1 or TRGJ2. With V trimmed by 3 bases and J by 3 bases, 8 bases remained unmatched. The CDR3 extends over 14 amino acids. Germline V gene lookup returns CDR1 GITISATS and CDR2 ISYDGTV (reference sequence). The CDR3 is CALWESCRYYKKLF. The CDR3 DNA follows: TGTGCCTTGTGGGAGTCCTGCCGTTATTATAAGAAACTCTTT.

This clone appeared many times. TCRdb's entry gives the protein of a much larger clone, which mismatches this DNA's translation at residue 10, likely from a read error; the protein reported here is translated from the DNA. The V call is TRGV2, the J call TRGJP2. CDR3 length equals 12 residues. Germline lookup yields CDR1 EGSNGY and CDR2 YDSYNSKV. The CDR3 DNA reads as TGTGCCACCTGGGACGGGCCTTGGATCAGGACGTTT. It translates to CATWDGPWIRTF.

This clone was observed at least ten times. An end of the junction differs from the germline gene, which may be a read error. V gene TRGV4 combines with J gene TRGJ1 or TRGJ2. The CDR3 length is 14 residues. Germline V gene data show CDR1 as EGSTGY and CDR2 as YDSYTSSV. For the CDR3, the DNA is TGTGCCACCTGGGCCCTAGGAGTTTATTATAAGAGACTCTTT. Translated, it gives CATWALGVYYKRLF.

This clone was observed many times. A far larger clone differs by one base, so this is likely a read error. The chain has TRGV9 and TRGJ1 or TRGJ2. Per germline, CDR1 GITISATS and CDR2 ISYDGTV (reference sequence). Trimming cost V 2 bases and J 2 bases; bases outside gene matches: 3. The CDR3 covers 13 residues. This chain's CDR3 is CALWEGHYYKKLF. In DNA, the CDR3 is TGTGCCTTGTGGGAGGGGCATTATTATAAGAAACTCTTT.

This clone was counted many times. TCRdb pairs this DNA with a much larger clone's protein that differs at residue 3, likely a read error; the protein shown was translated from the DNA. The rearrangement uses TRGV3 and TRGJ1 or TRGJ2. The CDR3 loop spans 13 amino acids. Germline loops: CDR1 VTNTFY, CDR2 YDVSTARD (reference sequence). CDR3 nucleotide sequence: TGTGCCCCCTGGGACAGGCGGGGTTATAAGAAACTCTTT. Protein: CAPWDRRGYKKLF.